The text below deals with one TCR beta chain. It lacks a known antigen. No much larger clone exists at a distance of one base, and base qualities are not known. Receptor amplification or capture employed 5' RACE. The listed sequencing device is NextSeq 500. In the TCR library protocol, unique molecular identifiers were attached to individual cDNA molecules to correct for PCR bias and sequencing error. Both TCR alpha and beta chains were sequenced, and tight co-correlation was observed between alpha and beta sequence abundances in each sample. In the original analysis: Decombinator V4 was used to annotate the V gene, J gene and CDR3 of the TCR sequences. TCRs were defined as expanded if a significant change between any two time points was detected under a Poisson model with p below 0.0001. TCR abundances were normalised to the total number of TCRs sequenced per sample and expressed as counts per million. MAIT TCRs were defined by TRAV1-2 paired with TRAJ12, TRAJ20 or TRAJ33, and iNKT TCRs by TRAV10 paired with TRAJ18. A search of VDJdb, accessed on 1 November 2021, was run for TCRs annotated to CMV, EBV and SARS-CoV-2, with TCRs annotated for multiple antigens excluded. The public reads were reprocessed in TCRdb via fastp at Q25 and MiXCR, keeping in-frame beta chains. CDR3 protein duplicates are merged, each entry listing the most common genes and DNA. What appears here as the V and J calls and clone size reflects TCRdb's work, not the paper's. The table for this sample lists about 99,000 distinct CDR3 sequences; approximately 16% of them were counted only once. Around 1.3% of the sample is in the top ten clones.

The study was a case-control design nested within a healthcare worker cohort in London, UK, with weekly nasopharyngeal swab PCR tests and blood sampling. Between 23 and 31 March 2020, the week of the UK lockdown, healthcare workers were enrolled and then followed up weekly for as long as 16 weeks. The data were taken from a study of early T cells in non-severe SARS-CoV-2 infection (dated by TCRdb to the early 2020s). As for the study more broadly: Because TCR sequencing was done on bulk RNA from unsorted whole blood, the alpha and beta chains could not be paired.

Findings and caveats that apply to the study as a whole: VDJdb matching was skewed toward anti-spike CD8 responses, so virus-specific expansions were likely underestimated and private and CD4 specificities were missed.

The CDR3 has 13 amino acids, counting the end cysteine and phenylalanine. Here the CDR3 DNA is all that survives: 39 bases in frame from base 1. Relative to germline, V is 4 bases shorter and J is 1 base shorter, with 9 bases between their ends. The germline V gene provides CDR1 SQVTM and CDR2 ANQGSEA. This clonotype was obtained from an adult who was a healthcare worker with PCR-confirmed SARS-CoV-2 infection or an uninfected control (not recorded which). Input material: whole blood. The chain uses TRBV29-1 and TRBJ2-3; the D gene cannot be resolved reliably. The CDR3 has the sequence CSVGSSGTDTQYF. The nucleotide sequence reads TGCAGCGTTGGGTCAAGCGGCACAGATACGCAGTATTTT.